This TCR beta chain was recovered during a study of shared clonotypes between healthy human individuals. Whole-study context: Three plates were used per donor for CD4 naive, three for CD4 memory, two for CD8 naive and one for CD8 memory.

Authors' analysis steps: Junction-only sequences without quality scores came from ImmunoSEQ, so filtering differed. The repertoire was sequenced with immunoSEQ multiplex PCR; TCRdb's copy has only in-frame clones and lacks some. V, J and clone size were drawn from that table, and D and trimming were deduced from the DNA. The sample consists of more than 2 million clones, 95% of them appearing once. The germline V gene has CDR1 SGHRS and CDR2 YFSETQ. The CDR3 consists of 13 residues. The ends were cut back, 9 bases at V and 6 bases at J, with 15 bases in the middle. The sequenced sample was naive CD4+ T cells sorted from blood. Subset meaning: CD45RA+ positively selected. The clonotype was recovered from a young man in good health. J is TRBJ1-4 and V is TRBV5-1; a weak D match, TRBD1 (5 bases). CDR3 region: CAIPGTGHEKLFF. DNA for the CDR3: TGCGCCATCCCGGGGACGGGTCATGAAAAACTGTTTTTT.